Below are 9 T cell receptor beta chains sequenced from a single sample in a study of T cells in Graves' hyperthyroidism and ophthalmopathy. It was RNA transcripts that yielded the amplified TCR beta CDR3 regions. A first-round RT-PCR of the TCR CDR3 used the HTBI primer set. Via MiXCR, TCRdb re-called the multiplex PCR reads, giving one row per CDR3 protein. The sample includes some 140,000 distinct CDR3 sequences, roughly a fifth of them seen just once. The source material was blood. Receptor source: a woman between 45 and 65 years old with Graves' hyperthyroidism that later progressed to Graves' ophthalmopathy.

This clonotype was counted at least ten times. The V gene is TRBV20-1, the J gene TRBJ1-2; no firm D call. The CDR3 has 12 amino acids. Germline CDR1 and CDR2: DFQATT and SNEGSKA (reference sequence). V was shortened by 1 base and J by 4 bases, with 7 bases between the two germline ends. CDR3 bases: TGCAGTGCTAGAGTCCTCCCCTATGGCTACACCTTC. It is translated as CSARVLPYGYTF.

The chain joins TRBV28 to TRBJ1-1; the D is unclear. With 6 bases removed from V and 1 base from J, the gap between germline ends came to 15 bases. The CDR3 loop spans 15 amino acids. Germline V gene lookup returns CDR1 MDHEN and CDR2 SYDVKM. The CDR3 sequence: CASSHLGRKNTEAFF. The DNA for the CDR3 is TGTGCCAGCAGCCACCTCGGACGGAAGAACACTGAAGCTTTCTTT. Variable domain in full (rest from reference TRBV28 and TRBJ1-1): DVKVTQSSRYLVKRTGEKVFLECVQDMDHENMFWYRQDPGLGLRLIYFSYDVKMKEKGDIPEGYSVSREKKERFSLILESASTNQTSMYLCASSHLGRKNTEAFFGQGTRLTVV.

This clonotype was observed at least ten times. The J gene is TRBJ2-1, the V gene TRBV20-1, with TRBD1 as a possible D gene (5 bases). CDR3 size: 17 residues. V gave up 3 bases and J gave up 6 bases, with 24 bases separating them. Germline V CDR1 and CDR2: DFQATT, SNEGSKA (reference sequence). The CDR3 DNA follows: TGCAGTGCTAGCCCGCCGGTGGGCGCTGGTGGGGCCAATGAGCAGTTCTTC. It specifies CSASPPVGAGGANEQFF.

This clonotype was counted at least ten times. The chain uses TRBV11-1 and TRBJ2-3, with 8 bases matching TRBD2. The junction had 14 bases not matched to a gene; V was cut back by 5 bases and J by 4 bases. This CDR3 contains 17 residues. CDR1 is SGHAT and CDR2 is FQDESV in the germline V gene (reference sequence). The CDR3 DNA reads TGTGCCAGCAGCCCGCGCCCGTCGAGCGGGAGCCCAGATACGCAGTATTTT. Amino acids: CASSPRPSSGSPDTQYF.

This clonotype has a count of ten or more. The V and J genes are TRBV3-1 and TRBJ2-3; D possibly matches TRBD1 or TRBD2 (5 bases each). Looked up from germline, CDR1 is LGHDT and CDR2 is YNNKEL (reference sequence). The V gene lost 4 bases and the J gene lost 4 bases, with 21 bases spanning the gap. CDR3 size: 17 residues. CDR3 DNA: TGTGCCAGCAGCCGAGAGACCGGGACCCCCTACCCAGATACGCAGTATTTT. Translation: CASSRETGTPYPDTQYF.

The chain uses TRBV19 and TRBJ2-3, with D possibly matching TRBD2 (5 bases). The CDR3 contains 13 residues. V was cut by 4 bases and J by 6 bases, with 11 bases left in between. CDR1 is LNHDA, CDR2 SQIVND, per germline (reference sequence). Here the CDR3 reads CASSTTRGDTQYF. The CDR3 nucleotides read TGTGCCAGTAGTACAACTAGAGGGGATACGCAGTATTTT.

This clonotype was recorded at least ten times. The J gene is TRBJ2-7, the V gene TRBV11-2; 12 bases are shared with TRBD2. The CDR3 is 15 residues long. V lost 6 bases and J lost 3; bases outside the gene matches: 6. Germline assignment: CDR1 SGHAT and CDR2 FQNNGV. CDR3 nucleotide sequence: TGTGCCAGCAGTCACGGACTAGCGGGGAGCTACGAGCAGTACTTC. It is translated as CASSHGLAGSYEQYF.

This clonotype has at least ten counts. This sequence joins TRBV2 and TRBJ2-1; D is ambiguous. Trimming took off 0 bases at V and 6 bases at J, with 9 bases between the two ends. The CDR3 consists of 14 residues. From germline, CDR1 is SNHLY and CDR2 FYNNEI. The CDR3 DNA is TGTGCCAGCAGTGAAGCGGGCCAGACCAATGAGCAGTTCTTC. This translates into CASSEAGQTNEQFF.

This chain joins TRBV2 and TRBJ2-5, with D possibly being TRBD2 (6 bases). The CDR3 length is 13 residues. Germline V gene sequence: CDR1 SNHLY, CDR2 FYNNEI. The V end lost 6 bases, the J end lost 9 bases, and 17 bases lay between the germline ends. CDR3 loop: CASSPPGGDAQYF. CDR3 in DNA: TGTGCCAGCAGCCCGCCCGGCGGGGACGCCCAGTACTTC. Drawing the rest from reference TRBV2 and TRBJ2-5, the complete variable domain is EPEVTQTPSHQVTQMGQEVILRCVPISNHLYFYWYRQILGQKVEFLVSFYNNEISEKSEIFDDQFSVERPDGSNFTLKIRSTKLEDSAMYFCASSPPGGDAQYFGPGTRLLVL.